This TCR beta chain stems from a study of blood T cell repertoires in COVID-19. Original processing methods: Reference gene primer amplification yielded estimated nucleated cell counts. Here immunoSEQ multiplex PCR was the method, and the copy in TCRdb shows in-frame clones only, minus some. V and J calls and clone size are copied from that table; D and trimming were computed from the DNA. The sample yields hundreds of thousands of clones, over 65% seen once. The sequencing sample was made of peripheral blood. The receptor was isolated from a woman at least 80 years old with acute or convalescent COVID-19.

The CDR3 DNA follows: TGTGCCAGCAGCTTAGAAGTATTAACTGGTGGAAACACCATATATTTT. It is translated as CASSLEVLTGGNTIYF. The V gene is TRBV7-2, the J gene TRBJ1-3; no firm D call. The CDR3 consists of 16 residues. V lost 1 base, J lost 3 bases, and 13 bases lay in between. Per the germline V gene, CDR1 is SGHTA and CDR2 is FQGNSA.